The 16 T cell receptor beta chains reported below all come from one sample, sequenced in a study of blood T cell repertoires in COVID-19. Sequencing used immunoSEQ multiplex PCR; TCRdb keeps in-frame clones, though not all of them. This sample has some 14,000 clones, with roughly 84% found just once. What was sequenced was peripheral blood. The receptor source for this set is a man aged 50-60 years with active COVID-19.

The V gene is TRBV11-2, the J gene TRBJ2-7; TRBD2 agrees at 11 bases. CDR1 is SGHAT and CDR2 is FQNNGV in the germline V gene. The CDR3 spans 17 residues. Trimming took 5 bases from V and 0 from J; bases not matched to a gene: 9. CDR3 residues: CASSDGTSGTFSYEQYF. DNA of the CDR3: TGTGCCAGCAGCGATGGGACTAGCGGCACGTTCTCCTACGAGCAGTACTTC.

V gene TRBV27 combines with J gene TRBJ2-7; possible D gene TRBD2, 6 bases. This CDR3 comprises 15 residues. V was shortened by 2 bases and J by 2 bases, with 13 bases between the two germline ends. Germline CDR1 reads MNHEY; CDR2 reads SMNVEV (reference sequence). Here the CDR3 DNA reads TGTGCCAGCAGTTTAGTTCCGGGGGAGACCTACGAGCAGTACTTC. Residues: CASSLVPGETYEQYF.

Worth noting for this clone: The junction does not match germline at one end; this may be a read error. The rearrangement uses TRBV28 and TRBJ2-3, with 9 bases that match TRBD2. Germline CDR1 reads MDHEN; CDR2 reads SYDVKM. The CDR3 loop spans 14 amino acids. The CDR3 DNA sequence: TGTGCCAGCACTTTAGCGGGAGTGACAGATACGCAGTATTTT. It specifies CASTLAGVTDTQYF.

This clone has more than one count but fewer than ten. V gene TRBV9 combines with J gene TRBJ2-1, with TRBD2 matching over 13 bases. Germline loops: CDR1 SGDLS, CDR2 YYNGEE. CDR3 length: 15 residues. V was pared by 4 bases and J by 7 bases, with 5 bases of the junction left unmatched. CDR3 sequence: CASSLTSGRGNEQFF. The CDR3, as DNA: TGTGCCAGCAGCCTCACTAGCGGGAGGGGAAATGAGCAGTTCTTC.

This clone appeared a few times. The chain couples TRBV9 to TRBJ1-6; the D is unclear. V lost 7 bases and J lost 5, with 13 bases in between. CDR1 SGDLS and CDR2 YYNGEE come from the germline V gene. The CDR3 extends over 14 amino acids. For the CDR3, the DNA is TGTGCCAGCTCAGAGGGTCAGGATAATTCACCCCTCCACTTT. As protein: CASSEGQDNSPLHF.

The genes are TRBV6-2 or TRBV6-3 and TRBJ2-2; 7 positions match TRBD2. Losses at the gene ends were 4 bases for V and 2 bases for J; bases not matched to a gene: 7. The CDR3 spans 16 residues. CDR1 and CDR2 (germline): MNHEY, SVGEGT. CDR3 bases: TGTGCCAGCAGTTCCGGGGGGATAGCAAACACCGGGGAGCTGTTTTTT. Its protein product is CASSSGGIANTGELFF.

V and J are TRBV4-2 and TRBJ2-3; D ambiguous. The CDR3 totals 17 residues. Per the germline V gene, CDR1 is LGHNA and CDR2 is YNFKEQ. Trimming took off 0 bases at V and 0 bases at J, with 13 bases between the two ends. The CDR3 sequence: CASSQESLTTSTDTQYF. The CDR3 DNA follows: TGTGCCAGCAGCCAAGAGAGCCTAACGACTAGCACAGATACGCAGTATTTT.

The chain has TRBV11-3 and TRBJ2-1, with TRBD1 identical over 7 bases. CDR1 and CDR2 (germline): SGHNT, YENEEA. The CDR3 totals 16 residues. V was clipped by 4 bases and J by 7 bases; unmatched bases: 13. CDR3 nucleotides: TGTGCCAGCAGCTCCTATTCCCGGGACAGTCCTAATGAGCAGTTCTTC. Translated: CASSSYSRDSPNEQFF.

The chain combines TRBV7-3 with TRBJ2-7; D gene unclear. V lost 5 bases and J lost 2, with 13 bases in between. Germline V CDR1 and CDR2: SGHTA, FQGTGA. The CDR3 loop spans 14 amino acids. CDR3 coding DNA: TGTGCCAGCAGCGTCGGTTCAGGCCCCTACGAGCAGTACTTC. It encodes CASSVGSGPYEQYF.

V is TRBV5-1 and J is TRBJ2-2; 8 positions agree with TRBD2. This CDR3 has 16 amino acids. Trimming took 5 bases from V and 6 from J; bases not matched to a gene: 12. Germline values: CDR1 SGHRS, CDR2 YFSETQ. The CDR3 DNA sequence: TGCGCCAGCAGGCCCGGACTAGCAGATGGGGCCGGGGAGCTGTTTTTT. Translating gives CASRPGLADGAGELFF.

This clone appeared a few times. The chain is built from TRBV3-1 (or the pseudogene TRBV3-2) and TRBJ2-1; 9 nucleotides align to TRBD2. The CDR3 is 16 residues long. Germline V gene lookup returns CDR1 LGHDT and CDR2 YNNKEL (reference sequence). The V segment lost 6 bases and the J segment 4 bases; nucleotides outside the gene matches: 10. CDR3 sequence: CASSSGLASDYNEQFF. In DNA form, the CDR3 reads TGTGCCAGCAGTTCCGGACTAGCGTCAGATTACAATGAGCAGTTCTTC.

The chain couples TRBV5-1 to TRBJ2-7, with 9 bases aligning to TRBD1. Germline CDR1 reads SGHRS; CDR2 reads YFSETQ. CDR3 length: 16 residues. J lost 0 bases, V lost 4 bases, and 8 bases had no gene match. CDR3 DNA sequence: TGCGCCAGCAGCCCGACTCCGGGACAGGGCTCCTACGAGCAGTACTTC. This translates into CASSPTPGQGSYEQYF. Looking up the rest from reference TRBV5-1 and TRBJ2-7 gives the full variable domain: KAGVTQTPRYLIKTRGQQVTLSCSPISGHRSVSWYQQTPGQGLQFLFEYFSETQRNKGNFPGRFSGRQFSNSRSEMNVSTLELGDSALYLCASSPTPGQGSYEQYFGPGTRLTVT.

V is TRBV5-6 and J is TRBJ1-1; no definite D call. Trimming cost V 1 base and J 5 bases, with 9 bases left between them. From germline, CDR1 is SGHDT and CDR2 YYEEEE. This CDR3 has 13 amino acids. CDR3 in amino acids: CASSLTEVTEAFF. CDR3 DNA sequence: TGTGCCAGCAGCTTGACCGAGGTGACTGAAGCTTTCTTT.

There are a few counts of this clone. This chain uses TRBV5-1 with TRBJ1-5, with TRBD1 as a possible D gene (6 bases). V gave up 4 bases and J gave up 0 bases, with 14 bases separating them. The CDR3 extends over 16 amino acids. The germline CDR1 and CDR2 sequences are SGHRS and YFSETQ. In nucleotides, the CDR3 is TGCGCCAGCAGCGAAAGAGGGGGGGATAGCAATCAGCCCCAGCATTTT. This encodes CASSERGGDSNQPQHF.

V usage is TRBV19 and J usage is TRBJ2-7; 10 positions agree with TRBD1. CDR3 length equals 15 residues. Trimming at V came to 5 bases and at J to 4 bases, leaving 8 bases not matched to a gene. CDR1 and CDR2 from the germline V gene are LNHDA and SQIVND (reference sequence). CDR3 region: CASSPWTGGIYEQYF. The DNA of the CDR3 is TGTGCCAGTAGTCCGTGGACAGGGGGGATATACGAGCAGTACTTC.

The sample holds a few counts of this clone. J is TRBJ1-4 and V is TRBV2; TRBD1 might be the D (5 bases). Trimming left V 7 bases short and J 6 bases short, with 18 bases between. Germline CDR1 SNHLY, CDR2 FYNNEI. The CDR3 length is 15 residues. The CDR3 sequence is CASNFQGGVYEKLFF. The CDR3 DNA reads TGTGCCAGCAATTTTCAGGGAGGAGTCTATGAAAAACTGTTTTTT.